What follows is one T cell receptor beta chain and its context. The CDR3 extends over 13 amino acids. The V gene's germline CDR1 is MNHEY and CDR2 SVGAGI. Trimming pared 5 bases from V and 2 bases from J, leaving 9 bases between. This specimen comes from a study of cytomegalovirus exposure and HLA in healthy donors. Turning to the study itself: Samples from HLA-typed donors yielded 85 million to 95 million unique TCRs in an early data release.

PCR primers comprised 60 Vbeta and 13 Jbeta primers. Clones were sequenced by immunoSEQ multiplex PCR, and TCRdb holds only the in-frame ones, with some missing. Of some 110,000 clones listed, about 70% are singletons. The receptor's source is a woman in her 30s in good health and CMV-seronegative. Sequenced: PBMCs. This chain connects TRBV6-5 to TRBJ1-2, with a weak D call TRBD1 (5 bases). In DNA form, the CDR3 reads TGTGCCAGCAGTCCCTCAGGGAACTATGGCTACACCTTC. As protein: CASSPSGNYGYTF.